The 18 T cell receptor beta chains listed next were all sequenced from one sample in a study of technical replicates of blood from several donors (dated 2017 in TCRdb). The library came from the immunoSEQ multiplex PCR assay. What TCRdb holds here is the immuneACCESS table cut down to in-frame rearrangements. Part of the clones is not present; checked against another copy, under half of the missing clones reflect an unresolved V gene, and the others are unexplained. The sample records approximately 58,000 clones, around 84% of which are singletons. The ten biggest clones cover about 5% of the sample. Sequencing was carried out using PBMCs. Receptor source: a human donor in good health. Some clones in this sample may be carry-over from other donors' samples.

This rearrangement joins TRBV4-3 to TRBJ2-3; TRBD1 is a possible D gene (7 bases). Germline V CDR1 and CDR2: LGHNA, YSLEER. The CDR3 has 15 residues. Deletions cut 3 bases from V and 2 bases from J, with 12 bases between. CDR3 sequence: CASSQGRGATDTQYF. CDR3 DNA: TGCGCCAGCAGCCAGGGCAGGGGGGCCACAGATACGCAGTATTTT.

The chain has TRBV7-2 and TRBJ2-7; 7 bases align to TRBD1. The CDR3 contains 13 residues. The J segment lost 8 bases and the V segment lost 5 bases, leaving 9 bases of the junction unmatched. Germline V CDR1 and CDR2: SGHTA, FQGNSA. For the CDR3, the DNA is TGTGCCAGCAGCCCGCAACAGGGGACAAAGCAGTACTTC. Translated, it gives CASSPQQGTKQYF.

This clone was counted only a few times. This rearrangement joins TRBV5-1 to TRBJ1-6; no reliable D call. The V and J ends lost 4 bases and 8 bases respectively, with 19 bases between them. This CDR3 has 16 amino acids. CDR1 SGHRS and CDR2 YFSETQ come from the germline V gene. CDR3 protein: CASSPGWASRHSPLHF. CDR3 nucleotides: TGCGCCAGCAGCCCGGGATGGGCGTCCAGGCATTCACCCCTCCACTTT.

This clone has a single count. The CDR3 bases are TGTGCCAGCAGCCCAGCGGGACCGGGCGTCGGGACCCAGTACTTC. Amino acid sequence: CASSPAGPGVGTQYF. The rearrangement joins TRBV25-1 to TRBJ2-5, with TRBD2 matching 7 bases. CDR1 and CDR2 from the germline V gene are MGHDK and SYGVNS. CDR3 size: 15 residues. J gave up 7 bases and V 6 bases, and 14 bases lay outside the gene matches.

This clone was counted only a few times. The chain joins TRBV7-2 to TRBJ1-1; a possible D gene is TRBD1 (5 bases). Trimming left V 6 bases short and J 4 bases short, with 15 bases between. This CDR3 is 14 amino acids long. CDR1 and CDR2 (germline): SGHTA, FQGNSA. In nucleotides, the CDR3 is TGTGCCAGCAGGCTAGGTAGGGGTGGCACTGAAGCTTTCTTT. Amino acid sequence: CASRLGRGGTEAFF.

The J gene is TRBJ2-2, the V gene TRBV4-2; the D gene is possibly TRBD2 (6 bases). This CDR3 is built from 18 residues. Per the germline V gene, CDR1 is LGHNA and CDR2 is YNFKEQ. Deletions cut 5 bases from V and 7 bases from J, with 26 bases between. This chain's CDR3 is CASSASGVRVTGDGELFF. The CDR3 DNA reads TGTGCCAGCAGCGCAAGTGGGGTCAGGGTGACGGGAGACGGGGAGCTGTTTTTT.

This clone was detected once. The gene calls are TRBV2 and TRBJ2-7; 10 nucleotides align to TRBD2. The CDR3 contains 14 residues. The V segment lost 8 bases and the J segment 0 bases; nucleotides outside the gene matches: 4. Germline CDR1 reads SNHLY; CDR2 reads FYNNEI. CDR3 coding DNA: TGTGCCAGCCTCGAGCGGGAGGGCTCCTACGAGCAGTACTTC. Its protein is CASLEREGSYEQYF.

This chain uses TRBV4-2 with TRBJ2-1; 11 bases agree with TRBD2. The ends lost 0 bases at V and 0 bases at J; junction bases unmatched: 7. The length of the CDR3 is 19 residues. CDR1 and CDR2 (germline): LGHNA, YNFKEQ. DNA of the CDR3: TGTGCCAGCAGCCAAGACCCCCCTAGCGGGAGGAGCTCCTACAATGAGCAGTTCTTC. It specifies CASSQDPPSGRSSYNEQFF.

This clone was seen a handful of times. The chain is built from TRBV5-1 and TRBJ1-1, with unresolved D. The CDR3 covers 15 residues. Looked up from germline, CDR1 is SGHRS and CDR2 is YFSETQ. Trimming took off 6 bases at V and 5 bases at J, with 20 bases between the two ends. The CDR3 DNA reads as TGCGCCAGCAAGGAGTTTTCCAGCCTCGGGACTGAAGCTTTCTTT. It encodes CASKEFSSLGTEAFF.

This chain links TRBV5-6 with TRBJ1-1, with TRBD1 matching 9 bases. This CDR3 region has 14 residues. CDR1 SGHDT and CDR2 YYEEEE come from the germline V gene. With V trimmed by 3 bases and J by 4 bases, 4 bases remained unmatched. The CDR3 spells CASSSVDRGTEAFF. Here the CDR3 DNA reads TGTGCCAGCAGCTCGGTGGACAGGGGCACTGAAGCTTTCTTT.

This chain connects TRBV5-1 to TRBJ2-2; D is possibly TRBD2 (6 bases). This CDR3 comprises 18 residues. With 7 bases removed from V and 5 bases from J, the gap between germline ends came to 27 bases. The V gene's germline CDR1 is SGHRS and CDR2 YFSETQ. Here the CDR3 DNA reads TGCGCCAGCGAAAATGGGCGTTCTTTGGCGGGACGGACCGGGGAGCTGTTTTTT. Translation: CASENGRSLAGRTGELFF.

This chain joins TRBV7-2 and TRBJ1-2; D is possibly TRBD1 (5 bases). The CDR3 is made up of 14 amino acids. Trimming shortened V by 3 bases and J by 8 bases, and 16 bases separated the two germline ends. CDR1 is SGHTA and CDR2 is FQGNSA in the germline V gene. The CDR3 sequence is CASSFAPQGYGYTF. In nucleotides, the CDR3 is TGTGCCAGCAGCTTCGCCCCCCAGGGATACGGCTACACCTTC.

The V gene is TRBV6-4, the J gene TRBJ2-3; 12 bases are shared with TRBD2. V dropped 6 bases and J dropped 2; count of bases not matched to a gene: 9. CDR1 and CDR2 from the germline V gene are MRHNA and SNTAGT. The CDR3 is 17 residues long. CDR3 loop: CASRPRTSGTNTDTQYF. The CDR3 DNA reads TGTGCCAGCAGACCGAGGACTAGCGGGACCAACACAGATACGCAGTATTTT.

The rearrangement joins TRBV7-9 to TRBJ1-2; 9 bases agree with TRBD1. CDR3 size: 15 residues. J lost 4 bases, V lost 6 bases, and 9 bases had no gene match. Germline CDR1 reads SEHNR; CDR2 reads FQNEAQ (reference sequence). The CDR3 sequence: CASRSDRGKAYGYTF. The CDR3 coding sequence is TGTGCCAGCAGATCAGACAGGGGGAAGGCCTATGGCTACACCTTC.

CDR3 amino acids: CASQTASGSRYEQYF. The CDR3 coding sequence is TGTGCCAGCCAAACCGCTAGCGGGAGTCGGTACGAGCAGTACTTC. The chain is built from TRBV27 and TRBJ2-7, with 10 bases matching TRBD2. The CDR3 has 15 amino acids. The ends lost 8 bases at V and 4 bases at J; junction bases unmatched: 11. The germline V gene encodes CDR1 MNHEY and CDR2 SMNVEV (reference sequence).

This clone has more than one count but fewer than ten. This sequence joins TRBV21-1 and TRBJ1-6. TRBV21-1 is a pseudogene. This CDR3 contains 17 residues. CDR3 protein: CASSSSFTQSQRSPLHF. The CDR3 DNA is TGTGCCAGCAGCAGTTCTTTCACTCAAAGCCAGCGGTCACCCCTCCACTTT.

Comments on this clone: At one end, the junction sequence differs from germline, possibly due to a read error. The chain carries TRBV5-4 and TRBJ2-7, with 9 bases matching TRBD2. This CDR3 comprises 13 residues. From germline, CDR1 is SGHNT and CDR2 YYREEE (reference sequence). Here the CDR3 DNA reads TGTGCCAGCAGCTCTGGGACTAGCCGTATGGATGCCTTC. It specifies CASSSGTSRMDAF.

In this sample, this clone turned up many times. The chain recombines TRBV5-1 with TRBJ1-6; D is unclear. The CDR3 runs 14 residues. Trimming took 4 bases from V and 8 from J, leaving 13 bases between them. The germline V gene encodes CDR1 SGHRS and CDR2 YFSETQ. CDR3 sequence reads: CASSAGGGYSPLHF. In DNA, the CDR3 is TGCGCCAGCAGCGCGGGAGGCGGGTATTCACCCCTCCACTTT.